The clone carrying this TCR beta chain came up once. This sample stems from a study of T cell responses to AZD1222 COVID-19 vaccine. Sequencing used immunoSEQ multiplex PCR; TCRdb keeps in-frame clones, though not all of them. The sample holds about 130,000 clones, about 88% seen once. Germline V lookup: CDR1 LGHNA, CDR2 YNFKEQ. The CDR3 runs to 14 residues. Between the trimmed V and J ends, which lost 4 bases and 2 bases, there was a span of 9 bases. The sequence came from an adult in good health. This chain joins TRBV4-2 and TRBJ1-5, with D unresolved. The sequences come from peripheral blood, collected on day 0 of AZD1222 vaccination. CDR3 amino acids: CASSPDAGNQPQHF. CDR3 sequence (DNA): TGTGCCAGCAGCCCAGACGCGGGCAATCAGCCCCAGCATTTT.